The rows below give T cell receptor beta chains drawn from one sample of a study of T cells after posttransplantation cyclophosphamide. The repertoire was sequenced with immunoSEQ multiplex PCR; TCRdb's copy has only in-frame clones and lacks some. This sample has fewer than 6,000 clones, with less than 2% found just once. The material was PBMCs, obtained approximately 35 weeks after a stem cell transplant with posttransplant cyclophosphamide. Receptor source: a young adult male patient who received an allogeneic stem cell transplant from a related donor, was CMV-positive, and had no GVHD. Among the T cells, some may be from the graft donor. CDR3s include the opening cysteine and the closing phenylalanine or tryptophan.

V gene	J gene	CDR3 protein
TRBV18	TRBJ2-5	CASSPIRVIDETQYF
TRBV9	TRBJ2-7	CASSVRPGQGETEQYF
TRBV9	TRBJ2-3	CASSDSTAKDTQYF
TRBV2	TRBJ2-1	CASTFDRGQGEQFF
TRBV19	TRBJ2-2	CASINLAGGPAGELFF
TRBV5-1	TRBJ1-1	CASSLEFGGTEAFF
TRBV5-1	TRBJ1-1	CASSPWDRGLSGAFF
TRBV29-1	TRBJ1-1	CSFNLGRMNTEAFF
TRBV19	TRBJ2-3	CASSRPGLAGTSTDTQYF
TRBV28	TRBJ2-7	CASRRSGSYEQYF
TRBV27	TRBJ1-6	CASSPGTYNSPLHF
TRBV6-1	TRBJ2-1	CASSVVGTSGYNEQFF
TRBV7-2	TRBJ1-5	CASSQGIHSNQPQHF
TRBV2	TRBJ1-2	CASSEPLHGTTYGYTF
TRBV11-2	TRBJ2-7	CASSLLFTEQGAYEQYF
TRBV27	TRBJ2-3	CASTAWGRYTDTQYF
TRBV4-3	TRBJ1-5	CASSQFLDQPQHF
TRBV18	TRBJ2-2	CASSPLHRGLGGTGELFF
TRBV11-2	TRBJ2-7	CASSLSVRQGVGEQYF
TRBV5-1	TRBJ2-2	CASSGRAGAGGGELFF
TRBV2	TRBJ1-1	CASSEIPRNTEAFF
TRBV7-2	TRBJ2-1	CASSPRGAGSYNEQFF
TRBV11-2	TRBJ2-1	CASSLSGTYNEQFF